These 6 T cell receptor beta chains originate from one sample sequenced in a study of blood T cell repertoires in COVID-19 (TCRdb year 2020). Library construction relied on the immunoSEQ multiplex PCR assay. In TCRdb, the immuneACCESS table is reduced to in-frame sequences with V and J assigned. These tables do not hold every clone; where another copy was compared, an unresolved V gene accounts for under half, and the others remain unexplained. Recorded for this sample are some 180,000 clones; around 85% of them occurred a single time. Roughly 6.2% of the sample rests with the top ten. Sequencing used PBMCs or T cells enriched from blood (not recorded which). Receptors were obtained from a man aged 35 to 55 who had recovered from COVID-19.

This CDR3 is CASGLAGLAKNIQYF. CDR3 nucleotides: TGTGCTAGTGGTTTGGCAGGGTTAGCCAAAAACATTCAGTACTTC. The V and J genes are TRBV12-5 and TRBJ2-4, with a possible D match to TRBD1 (5 bases). Trimming stripped 1 base from V and 0 bases from J, with 7 bases between. The CDR3 spans 15 residues. The germline gives CDR1 LGHNT, CDR2 FRNRAP.

The CDR3 protein is CATSRGSRNIQYF. DNA of the CDR3: TGTGCCACCAGCAGAGGGTCCAGAAACATTCAGTACTTC. The chain recombines TRBV15 with TRBJ2-4; no clear D gene. Looked up from germline, CDR1 is LNHNV and CDR2 is YYDKDF (reference sequence). The length of the CDR3 is 13 residues. V lost 1 base, J lost 6 bases, and 7 bases lay in between.

This chain connects TRBV27 to TRBJ1-3; maybe TRBD1 (5 bases). Per the germline V gene, CDR1 is MNHEY and CDR2 is SMNVEV (reference sequence). Trimming removed 6 bases from V and 1 base from J, with 16 bases in between. The CDR3 is 16 residues long. CDR3 nucleotide sequence: TGTGCCAGCAGGGGCCGGGACTGGCGTTCTGGAAACACCATATATTTT. It is translated as CASRGRDWRSGNTIYF.

The chain combines TRBV2 with TRBJ1-2, with no clear D. The CDR3 spans 13 residues. In germline, CDR1 is SNHLY, CDR2 FYNNEI. V dropped 11 bases and J dropped 0 bases, with 13 bases sitting between them. The CDR3 bases are TGTGCCCCTCGCCCTGGAGCTAACTATGGCTACACCTTC. Translating gives CAPRPGANYGYTF.

This rearrangement joins TRBV30 to TRBJ1-1; 8 nucleotides align to TRBD1. The ends lost 4 bases at V and 4 bases at J; junction bases unmatched: 5. The germline V gene encodes CDR1 GTSNPN and CDR2 SVGIG (reference sequence). The CDR3 is 13 amino acids. In DNA, the CDR3 is TGTGCCTGGAAGCAGGGGGCAGCCACTGAAGCTTTCTTT. Its translation is CAWKQGAATEAFF.

On this clone: Sequence at one end of the junction differs from germline and may be a read error. This chain uses TRBV27 with TRBJ1-1, with D unresolved. The CDR3 sequence is 13 residues long. CDR1 and CDR2 from the germline V gene are MNHEY and SMNVEV (reference sequence). CDR3 in amino acids: CASSISPRTEAFF. CDR3 sequence (DNA): TGTGCCAGCAGTATATCCCCCCGGACTGAAGCTTTCTTT.